The source of this TCR beta chain is a study of sequential checkpoint blockade in melanoma. Stated treatment: randomized to nivolumab then ipilimumab (arm A) or the reverse (arm B). The V gene end was trimmed by 4 bases and the J gene end by 0 bases; junction bases not matched to a gene: 13. The germline V gene encodes CDR1 SQVTM and CDR2 ANQGSEA. The CDR3 has 17 amino acids. Assay used: immunoSEQ multiplex PCR; TCRdb lists only in-frame clones, some missing. The sample includes 5,000 or so clones, roughly 24% of them seen just once. Sequenced here: tumor tissue (inferred from file names), sampled from a patient given nivolumab and ipilimumab in sequence. J is TRBJ2-3 and V is TRBV29-1; 7 bases map to TRBD2. The source is a human donor with melanoma. CDR3 bases: TGCAGCGTTGGTTCGCGGGGGAGCCCCCTTAGCACAGATACGCAGTATTTT. This encodes CSVGSRGSPLSTDTQYF.